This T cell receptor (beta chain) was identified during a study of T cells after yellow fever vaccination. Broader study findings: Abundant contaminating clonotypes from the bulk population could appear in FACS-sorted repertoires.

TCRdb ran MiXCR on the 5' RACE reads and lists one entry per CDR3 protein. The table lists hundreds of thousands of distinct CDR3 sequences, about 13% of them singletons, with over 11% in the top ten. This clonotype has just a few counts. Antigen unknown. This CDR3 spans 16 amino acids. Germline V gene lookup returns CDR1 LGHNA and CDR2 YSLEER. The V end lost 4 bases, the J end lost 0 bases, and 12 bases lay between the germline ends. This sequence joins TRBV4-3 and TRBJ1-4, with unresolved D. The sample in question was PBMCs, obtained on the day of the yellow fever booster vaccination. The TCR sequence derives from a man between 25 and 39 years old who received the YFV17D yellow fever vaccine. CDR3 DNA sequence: TGCGCCAGCAGCCGAGCGGGTTTCGCAACTAATGAAAAACTGTTTTTT. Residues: CASSRAGFATNEKLFF.